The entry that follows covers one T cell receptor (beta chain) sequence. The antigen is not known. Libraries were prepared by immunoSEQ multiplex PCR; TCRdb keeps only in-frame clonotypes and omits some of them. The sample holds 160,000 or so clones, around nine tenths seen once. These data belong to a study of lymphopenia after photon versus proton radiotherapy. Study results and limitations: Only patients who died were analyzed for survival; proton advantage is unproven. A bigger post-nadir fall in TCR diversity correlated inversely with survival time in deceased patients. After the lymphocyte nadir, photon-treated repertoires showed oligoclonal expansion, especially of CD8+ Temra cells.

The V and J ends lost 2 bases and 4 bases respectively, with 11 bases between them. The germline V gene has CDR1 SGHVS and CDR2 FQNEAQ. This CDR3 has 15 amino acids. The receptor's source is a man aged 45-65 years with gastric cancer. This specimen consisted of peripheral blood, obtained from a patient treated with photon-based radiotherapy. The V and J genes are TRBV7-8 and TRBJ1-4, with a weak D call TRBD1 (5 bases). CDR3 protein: CASSLPRVGNEKLFF. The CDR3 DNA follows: TGTGCCAGCAGCTTACCCAGGGTGGGTAATGAAAAACTGTTTTTT.